These 25 T cell receptor beta chains share one sample of origin, sequenced in a study of chemoradiotherapy in HPV16-positive cancers. Clones were read by immunoSEQ multiplex PCR, and TCRdb kept only the in-frame ones, dropping some. The sample yields tens of thousands of clones, just over 90% seen once. Sequenced here: blood, sampled from a patient who underwent chemoradiotherapy. These receptors were collected from a human donor with HPV-associated anogenital cancer.

The rearrangement uses TRBV6-5 and TRBJ2-2; D possibly corresponds to TRBD2 (6 bases). V was clipped by 9 bases and J by 7 bases, with 15 bases between them. Germline loops: CDR1 MNHEY, CDR2 SVGAGI. The CDR3 has 13 amino acids. The chain's CDR3 is CASGLPGGGELFF. For the CDR3, the DNA is TGTGCCAGTGGACTACCCGGAGGCGGGGAGCTGTTTTTT.

The chain recombines TRBV6-6 with TRBJ2-2; D may match TRBD1 or TRBD2 (6 bases each). The CDR3 consists of 15 residues. The germline V gene has CDR1 MNHNY and CDR2 SVGAGI (reference sequence). V was clipped by 2 bases and J by 6 bases, with 13 bases between them. CDR3 sequence (DNA): TGTGCCAGCAGTTACGGAGGGGGGAAATCCGGGGAGCTGTTTTTT. It codes for CASSYGGGKSGELFF.

The chain is built from TRBV18 and TRBJ1-1; D possibly corresponds to TRBD1 (5 bases). V gave up 4 bases and J gave up 0 bases, with 9 bases separating them. CDR1 is KGHSH and CDR2 is LQKENI in the germline V gene. This CDR3 is built from 14 residues. The DNA of the CDR3 is TGTGCCAGCTCACAGGTGACAGTGAACACTGAAGCTTTCTTT. Encoded protein: CASSQVTVNTEAFF.

The rearrangement joins TRBV19 to TRBJ1-5, with D hard to call. The CDR3 totals 14 residues. Per the germline V gene, CDR1 is LNHDA and CDR2 is SQIVND (reference sequence). Trimming left V 6 bases short and J 4 bases short, with 13 bases between. The DNA for the CDR3 is TGTGCCAGTAGAAGTTCCGCCTCGAATCAGCCCCAGCATTTT. Residues: CASRSSASNQPQHF.

This chain connects TRBV10-2 to TRBJ2-1; D not certain. Germline V gives CDR1 WSHSY, CDR2 SAAADI. V was cut by 10 bases and J by 1 base, with 11 bases left in between. The length of the CDR3 is 13 residues. The CDR3 is CAISPESYNEQFF. Here the CDR3 DNA reads TGCGCCATCTCCCCTGAGTCCTACAATGAGCAGTTCTTC.

The chain couples TRBV6-5 to TRBJ2-7; TRBD1 agrees at 9 bases. Germline CDR1 is MNHEY and CDR2 is SVGAGI. This CDR3 contains 15 residues. V dropped 8 bases and J dropped 4; count of bases not matched to a gene: 12. The CDR3 loop is CASPGFRDRVYEQYF. The CDR3, as DNA: TGTGCCAGCCCGGGTTTCCGGGACAGGGTTTACGAGCAGTACTTC.

The chain carries TRBV6-1 and TRBJ1-3, with D perhaps TRBD1 (5 bases). Germline assignment: CDR1 MNHNS and CDR2 SASEGT. The V and J ends lost 1 base and 0 bases respectively, with 7 bases between them. This CDR3 spans 15 amino acids. The CDR3, as DNA: TGTGCCAGCAGTGAAGACGGGGGCTCTGGAAACACCATATATTTT. Protein product: CASSEDGGSGNTIYF.

This chain links TRBV7-2 with TRBJ2-5, with D unresolved. Germline-derived CDR1 and CDR2 are SGHTA and FQGNSA. V was shortened by 0 bases and J by 2 bases, with 4 bases between the two germline ends. The CDR3 is 13 amino acids. Here the CDR3 DNA reads TGTGCCAGCAGCTTAGCCAGACAAGAGACCCAGTACTTC. Residues: CASSLARQETQYF.

This clone has only a few counts. V gene TRBV7-9 combines with J gene TRBJ1-6, with D possibly matching TRBD1 (6 bases). Germline assignment: CDR1 SEHNR and CDR2 FQNEAQ (reference sequence). This CDR3 has 15 residues. V gave up 7 bases and J gave up 7 bases, with 17 bases separating them. CDR3 nucleotides: TGTGCCAGCACCCCAATGGACAGAGGGAATTCACCCCTCCACTTT. This gives the protein CASTPMDRGNSPLHF.

CDR3 DNA sequence: TGTGCCAGCAGTTACCGTATCGACAGGGACGAGCAGTACTTC. Translated: CASSYRIDRDEQYF. This rearrangement joins TRBV6-5 to TRBJ2-7, with 7 bases identical to TRBD1. This CDR3 is built from 14 residues. Germline V gene sequence: CDR1 MNHEY, CDR2 SVGAGI. The J segment lost 5 bases and the V segment lost 2 bases, leaving 6 bases of the junction unmatched.

This clone was recorded once. V and J are TRBV5-1 and TRBJ2-2, with 12 positions matching TRBD2. Germline loops: CDR1 SGHRS, CDR2 YFSETQ. J gave up 0 bases and V 1 base, and 4 bases lay outside the gene matches. This CDR3 has 18 residues. CDR3 residues: CASSLTSGGRTNTGELFF. The CDR3 coding sequence is TGCGCCAGCAGCTTGACTAGCGGGGGGCGAACGAACACCGGGGAGCTGTTTTTT.

Concerning this clone: A far larger clone is off by one base, so a read error is likely. Other DNA sequences of this sample code for an identical CDR3. The chain links TRBV7-9 to TRBJ1-1; D is unclear. CDR3 size: 14 residues. V lost 1 base, J lost 0 bases, and 6 bases lay in between. In germline, CDR1 is SEHNR, CDR2 FQNEAQ (reference sequence). The chain's CDR3 is CASSLEAVNTEAFF. CDR3 nucleotide sequence: TGTGCCAGCAGCTTAGAGGCAGTGAACACTGAAGCTTTCTTT. The full variable domain, in which reference TRBV7-9 and TRBJ1-1 provide the parts outside the CDR3, is DTGVSQNPRHKITKRGQNVTFRCDPISEHNRLYWYRQTLGQGPEFLTYFQNEAQLEKSRLLSDRFSAERPKGSFSTLEIQRTEQGDSAMYLCASSLEAVNTEAFFGQGTRLTVV.

In nucleotides, the CDR3 is TGTGCCACCAGCAGAGGGGGAGGCCCAGATACGCAGTATTTT. The encoded protein is CATSRGGGPDTQYF. The J gene is TRBJ2-3, the V gene TRBV15; possibly TRBD2 for D (6 bases). The V and J ends lost 1 base and 4 bases respectively, with 9 bases between them. The CDR3 is 14 amino acids. Germline V lookup: CDR1 LNHNV, CDR2 YYDKDF (reference sequence).

V is TRBV5-8 and J is TRBJ2-6; D gene uncertain. The germline gives CDR1 SGHTS, CDR2 YDEGEE. The CDR3 is made up of 17 amino acids. With 4 bases removed from V and 0 bases from J, the gap between germline ends came to 14 bases. CDR3 residues: CASSHNAARSGANVLTF. The CDR3 region has the DNA TGTGCCAGCAGCCACAACGCCGCGCGCTCTGGGGCCAACGTCCTGACTTTC.

This chain joins TRBV6-1 and TRBJ1-1; TRBD1 aligns across 7 bases. The germline V gene encodes CDR1 MNHNS and CDR2 SASEGT. The CDR3 has 15 amino acids. V was clipped by 11 bases and J by 6 bases; unmatched bases: 18. The CDR3 bases are TGTGCCGCTAACCGGGCAGGGGGTATTTTGCCTGAAGCTTTCTTT. This gives the protein CAANRAGGILPEAFF.

This clone was counted once. The chain links TRBV6-5 to TRBJ1-2; unclear D gene. The V end lost 2 bases, the J end lost 5 bases, and 9 bases lay between the germline ends. The V gene's germline CDR1 is MNHEY and CDR2 SVGAGI. CDR3 length: 13 amino acids. The CDR3 reads CASSYEGGYGYTF. CDR3 nucleotide sequence: TGTGCCAGCAGTTACGAGGGCGGGTATGGCTACACCTTC.

The chain employs TRBV10-1 and TRBJ1-4, with a possible D match to TRBD1 (5 bases). V was shortened by 7 bases and J by 8 bases, with 14 bases between the two germline ends. Germline V gene sequence: CDR1 WNHNN, CDR2 SYGVQD (reference sequence). The CDR3 totals 13 residues. CDR3 residues: CASTRDQGEKLFF. CDR3 in DNA: TGCGCCAGCACGCGGGACCAAGGGGAAAAACTGTTTTTT.

The chain uses TRBV28 and TRBJ2-7; D possibly matches TRBD1 or TRBD2 (5 bases each). V dropped 9 bases and J dropped 3 bases, with 15 bases sitting between them. This CDR3 spans 13 amino acids. Germline loops: CDR1 MDHEN, CDR2 SYDVKM. This CDR3 is CASTWGNSYEQYF. The DNA of the CDR3 is TGTGCCAGTACGTGGGGGAATAGCTACGAGCAGTACTTC.

This clone has a handful of counts. The rearrangement joins TRBV7-6 to TRBJ1-2, with 12 bases aligning to TRBD1. The V and J ends lost 5 bases and 7 bases, in that order; junction bases with no gene match: 5. CDR1 SGHVS and CDR2 FNYEAQ come from the germline V gene. This CDR3 spans 14 amino acids. CDR3: CASSPGTGGFGYTF. As DNA, the CDR3 is TGTGCCAGCAGCCCTGGGACAGGGGGCTTTGGCTACACCTTC.

V is TRBV2 and J is TRBJ2-2; a weak D match, TRBD1 (6 bases). This CDR3 has 14 residues. Trimming stripped 6 bases from V and 5 bases from J, with 13 bases between. CDR1 and CDR2 from the germline V gene are SNHLY and FYNNEI. DNA of the CDR3: TGTGCCAGCAGGGTCGGACAGAGAACCGGGGAGCTGTTTTTT. Translation: CASRVGQRTGELFF. The full variable domain, with the rest looked up from reference TRBV2 and TRBJ2-2, is EPEVTQTPSHQVTQMGQEVILRCVPISNHLYFYWYRQILGQKVEFLVSFYNNEISEKSEIFDDQFSVERPDGSNFTLKIRSTKLEDSAMYFCASRVGQRTGELFFGEGSRLTVL.

The chain has TRBV28 and TRBJ2-5; the D is unclear. CDR1 MDHEN and CDR2 SYDVKM come from the germline V gene. Deletions cut 5 bases from V and 5 bases from J, with 6 bases between. The CDR3 is made up of 11 amino acids. The chain's CDR3 is CASSLGETQYF. CDR3 DNA sequence: TGTGCCAGCAGTCTGGGGGAGACCCAGTACTTC.

The gene calls are TRBV5-1 and TRBJ1-1; a weak D match, TRBD1 (6 bases). Germline lookup yields CDR1 SGHRS and CDR2 YFSETQ. This CDR3 has 14 amino acids. The V end lost 2 bases, the J end lost 4 bases, and 12 bases lay between the germline ends. In nucleotides, the CDR3 is TGCGCCAGCAGCTTCCGGGAAGGGGGCACTGAAGCTTTCTTT. As protein: CASSFREGGTEAFF.

The V and J genes are TRBV6-5 and TRBJ1-3; TRBD1 matches at 9 bases. Germline V gene sequence: CDR1 MNHEY, CDR2 SVGAGI. The V and J ends lost 10 bases and 1 base, in that order; junction bases with no gene match: 8. The CDR3 covers 15 residues. The DNA of the CDR3 is TGTGCCACCTCTTGGGGACAGGGATCTGGAAACACCATATATTTT. It encodes CATSWGQGSGNTIYF.

This chain connects TRBV7-2 to TRBJ1-5; TRBD1 is a possible D gene (6 bases). Trimming cost V 3 bases and J 3 bases, with 12 bases left between them. The CDR3 loop spans 15 amino acids. Germline values: CDR1 SGHTA, CDR2 FQGNSA. The CDR3 nucleotides are TGTGCCAGCAGCTTGGACAGCCTTAACAATCAGCCCCAGCATTTT. Its protein product is CASSLDSLNNQPQHF.

This chain connects TRBV30 to TRBJ1-1; D is possibly TRBD1 (5 bases). Trimming left V 0 bases short and J 6 bases short, with 5 bases between. Germline CDR1 reads GTSNPN; CDR2 reads SVGIG (reference sequence). There are 11 residues in the CDR3. The CDR3 coding sequence is TGTGCCTGGAGTGTACAGGCTGAAGCTTTCTTT. Protein: CAWSVQAEAFF.